The 27 T cell receptor beta chains below come from one sample, sequenced in a study of blood T cell repertoires in COVID-19. Sequenced by immunoSEQ multiplex PCR; TCRdb stores in-frame clones only, minus some. The table has about 73,000 clones, roughly 80% seen once. The sample taken for sequencing was peripheral blood. These receptors were collected from a human donor in a cohort sampled during active COVID-19.

V gene TRBV5-1 combines with J gene TRBJ2-1; the match to TRBD1 covers 11 bases. The V and J ends lost 2 bases and 0 bases, in that order; junction bases with no gene match: 4. Per the germline V gene, CDR1 is SGHRS and CDR2 is YFSETQ. The CDR3 is 17 amino acids. CDR3 sequence: CASSFTGTGGSYNEQFF. CDR3 sequence (DNA): TGCGCCAGCAGCTTTACCGGGACAGGGGGCTCCTACAATGAGCAGTTCTTC.

This chain connects TRBV6-1 to TRBJ2-3; the match to TRBD1 covers 9 bases. V lost 3 bases, J lost 4 bases, and 2 bases stayed unmatched. From germline, CDR1 is MNHNS and CDR2 SASEGT. This CDR3 is built from 14 residues. The CDR3 region is CASSEDRGADTQYF. The CDR3 DNA sequence: TGTGCCAGCAGTGAGGACAGGGGAGCAGATACGCAGTATTTT.

The rearrangement joins TRBV24-1 to TRBJ2-1; D might be TRBD2 (6 bases). CDR3 length: 16 residues. The germline gives CDR1 KGHDR, CDR2 SFDVKD. V was pared by 3 bases and J by 2 bases, with 13 bases between. As DNA, the CDR3 is TGTGCCACCAGTGATCCCGGGAGAGACACCTACAATGAGCAGTTCTTC. Residues: CATSDPGRDTYNEQFF.

The rearrangement uses TRBV10-3 and TRBJ1-6; D not certain. The CDR3 length is 13 residues. Germline CDR1 ENHRY, CDR2 SYGVKD. Trimming pared 7 bases from V and 8 bases from J, leaving 12 bases between. The CDR3 sequence is CAITYRRDSPLHF. The CDR3 region has the DNA TGTGCCATCACCTACAGAAGAGATTCACCCCTCCACTTT.

This clone showed up just once. The chain links TRBV19 to TRBJ1-3; 11 bases agree with TRBD1. The CDR3 runs to 16 residues. Germline assignment: CDR1 LNHDA and CDR2 SQIVND (reference sequence). V was pared by 1 base and J by 7 bases, with 6 bases of the junction left unmatched. The CDR3, as DNA: TGTGCCAGTAGTATAGGTTCCGGACAGGGGGCGAACACCATATATTTT. It specifies CASSIGSGQGANTIYF.

The chain recombines TRBV11-3 with TRBJ2-3; 7 nucleotides agree with TRBD2. The germline V gene has CDR1 SGHNT and CDR2 YENEEA. After removal of 4 bases from V and 2 bases from J, the junction contained 3 bases not matched to a gene. The CDR3 extends over 14 amino acids. The CDR3 DNA sequence: TGTGCCAGCAGCTCGGGGGGTACCACAGATACGCAGTATTTT. Translated, it gives CASSSGGTTDTQYF. Complete variable domain (other parts from reference TRBV11-3 and TRBJ2-3): EAGVVQSPRYKIIEKKQPVAFWCNPISGHNTLYWYLQNLGQGPELLIRYENEEAVDDSQLPKDRFSAERLKGVDSTLKIQPAELGDSAVYLCASSSGGTTDTQYFGPGTRLTVL.

The rearrangement joins TRBV5-6 to TRBJ1-6, with a possible D match to TRBD1 (5 bases). This CDR3 region has 14 residues. V lost 3 bases and J lost 5, with 9 bases in between. CDR1 is SGHDT and CDR2 is YYEEEE in the germline V gene. The CDR3 loop is CASSWAGNNSPLHF. For the CDR3, the DNA is TGTGCCAGCAGCTGGGCAGGGAATAATTCACCCCTCCACTTT.

This chain uses TRBV6-1 with TRBJ2-7; D uncertain. The CDR3 has 11 amino acids. V was trimmed by 1 base and J by 7 bases, leaving 5 bases between them. Germline V gene sequence: CDR1 MNHNS, CDR2 SASEGT. This chain's CDR3 is CASSEVGEQYF. The CDR3 DNA reads TGTGCCAGCAGTGAAGTCGGTGAGCAGTACTTC.

The CDR3 reads CASSLGGETYEQYF. CDR3 nucleotides: TGTGCCAGCAGTCTGGGGGGGGAGACCTACGAGCAGTACTTC. This rearrangement joins TRBV28 to TRBJ2-7, with TRBD2 matching over 7 bases. In germline, CDR1 is MDHEN, CDR2 SYDVKM. The CDR3 length is 14 residues. V dropped 5 bases and J dropped 2; count of bases not matched to a gene: 6.

The gene calls are TRBV5-6 and TRBJ2-7, with 9 bases that match TRBD1. Germline CDR1 is SGHDT and CDR2 is YYEEEE. V lost 4 bases and J lost 5; bases outside the gene matches: 13. The CDR3 spans 16 residues. CDR3 sequence reads: CASSPVDGTGLHEQYF. For the CDR3, the DNA is TGTGCCAGCAGCCCCGTAGACGGGACAGGGTTACACGAGCAGTACTTC.

This chain links TRBV4-1 with TRBJ1-1, with a tentative D call TRBD1 (6 bases). V lost 2 bases, J lost 0 bases, and 16 bases lay in between. Germline lookup yields CDR1 MGHRA and CDR2 YSYEKL. The CDR3 runs 17 residues. The CDR3 loop is CASSQQGTGGMNTEAFF. The CDR3 DNA is TGCGCCAGCAGCCAACAAGGGACGGGGGGCATGAACACTGAAGCTTTCTTT.

The chain is built from TRBV28 and TRBJ1-3, with TRBD1 matching 8 bases. V shed 8 bases, J shed 0 bases, and the junction held 12 bases outside the gene matches. From germline, CDR1 is MDHEN and CDR2 SYDVKM. The CDR3 loop spans 17 amino acids. The CDR3 reads CASRPSIRGPSGNTIYF. CDR3 coding DNA: TGTGCCAGCCGTCCGTCGATCAGGGGGCCCTCTGGAAACACCATATATTTT.

This chain connects TRBV9 to TRBJ1-4; D gene unclear. The CDR3 extends over 13 amino acids. CDR1 is SGDLS and CDR2 is YYNGEE in the germline V gene. V was shortened by 6 bases and J by 3 bases, with 9 bases between the two germline ends. This CDR3 is CASNRGANEKLFF. The CDR3 DNA reads as TGTGCCAGCAACCGGGGAGCTAATGAAAAACTGTTTTTT.

This chain joins TRBV12-3 or TRBV12-4 and TRBJ2-5; the match to TRBD1 covers 8 bases. The CDR3 totals 12 residues. V lost 3 bases to trimming and J lost 10 bases; unmatched junction nucleotides: 4. As DNA, the CDR3 is TGTGCCAGCAGTTTTACAGGGGGATACCAGTACTTC. This encodes CASSFTGGYQYF.

V and J are TRBV4-1 and TRBJ2-4; weak D call: TRBD2 (5 bases). Trimming shortened V by 0 bases and J by 8 bases, and 14 bases separated the two germline ends. The CDR3 covers 15 residues. Looked up from germline, CDR1 is MGHRA and CDR2 is YSYEKL. CDR3 amino acids: CASSQEGVGQDIQYF. CDR3 nucleotide sequence: TGCGCCAGCAGCCAAGAGGGAGTAGGCCAGGACATTCAGTACTTC.

The rearrangement joins TRBV7-3 to TRBJ2-1; 9 bases agree with TRBD2. Per germline, CDR1 SGHTA and CDR2 FQGTGA. J was trimmed by 12 bases and V by 0 bases; bases with no gene match: 3. The CDR3 totals 13 residues. This CDR3 reads CASSLTGREGQFF. The CDR3 nucleotides are TGTGCCAGCAGCTTAACGGGGCGGGAGGGGCAGTTCTTC.

This clone showed up just once. CDR3 amino acids: CASSITGGPPYEQYF. CDR3 nucleotides: TGTGCCAGTAGTATAACAGGGGGTCCCCCCTACGAGCAGTACTTC. This rearrangement joins TRBV19 to TRBJ2-7, with 8 bases fitting TRBD1. The V gene end was trimmed by 2 bases and the J gene end by 2 bases; junction bases not matched to a gene: 5. There are 15 residues in the CDR3. CDR1 is LNHDA and CDR2 is SQIVND in the germline V gene (reference sequence).

J is TRBJ1-2 and V is TRBV7-3; no reliable D call. The CDR3 is 15 amino acids. In germline, CDR1 is SGHTA, CDR2 FQGTGA. Trimming removed 5 bases from V and 0 bases from J, with 13 bases in between. CDR3 residues: CASSVSHTANYGYTF. Written as DNA, the CDR3 is TGTGCCAGCAGCGTATCGCACACAGCTAACTATGGCTACACCTTC.

V and J are TRBV12-3 or TRBV12-4 and TRBJ1-2; 8 nucleotides line up with TRBD1. This CDR3 is built from 12 residues. V shed 6 bases, J shed 9 bases, and the junction held 6 bases outside the gene matches. DNA for the CDR3: TGTGCCAGCAGCCCCGGACAGGGTAGCTACACCTTC. Its translation: CASSPGQGSYTF.

V and J are TRBV24-1 and TRBJ2-2; no reliable D call. This CDR3 has 15 amino acids. Between the trimmed V and J ends, which lost 3 bases and 7 bases, there was a span of 14 bases. Germline loops: CDR1 KGHDR, CDR2 SFDVKD. The CDR3 region has the DNA TGTGCCACCAGTGATCCAACAATAACGGGCGGGGAGCTGTTTTTT. This sequence encodes CATSDPTITGGELFF.

This clone was seen just once. The chain links TRBV9 to TRBJ2-3; D unclear. This CDR3 is built from 12 residues. V dropped 4 bases and J dropped 5 bases, with 8 bases sitting between them. The germline CDR1 and CDR2 sequences are SGDLS and YYNGEE. CDR3 region: CASSPAGDTQYF. CDR3 bases: TGTGCCAGCAGCCCCGCAGGAGATACGCAGTATTTT.

The rearrangement links TRBV9 to TRBJ1-1, with 9 bases lining up with TRBD1. CDR3 size: 14 residues. J was trimmed by 4 bases and V by 2 bases; bases with no gene match: 3. Per the germline V gene, CDR1 is SGDLS and CDR2 is YYNGEE. The chain's CDR3 is CASSVLQGATEAFF. Here the CDR3 DNA reads TGTGCCAGCAGCGTCCTACAGGGGGCCACTGAAGCTTTCTTT.

The genes are TRBV7-9 and TRBJ2-1; 7 bases align to TRBD2. Germline V CDR1 and CDR2: SEHNR, FQNEAQ (reference sequence). CDR3 size: 13 residues. The V and J ends lost 3 bases and 10 bases, in that order; junction bases with no gene match: 6. CDR3 region: CASSFGGAGEQFF. As DNA, the CDR3 is TGTGCCAGCAGCTTCGGGGGAGCGGGGGAGCAGTTCTTC.

The chain uses TRBV5-1 and TRBJ2-7; possible D gene TRBD1, 5 bases. The V end was cut by 3 bases, the J end by 5 bases, with 6 bases between. The CDR3 runs 11 residues. The germline CDR1 and CDR2 sequences are SGHRS and YFSETQ. This CDR3 is CASSSGHEQYF. The CDR3 DNA reads as TGCGCCAGCAGCTCAGGGCACGAGCAGTACTTC.

This chain connects TRBV13 to TRBJ1-4, with 7 bases matching TRBD1. The CDR3 runs 14 residues. Trimming at V came to 5 bases and at J to 8 bases, leaving 8 bases not matched to a gene. Germline V gene data show CDR1 as PRHDT and CDR2 as FYEKMQ (reference sequence). CDR3 in amino acids: CASSPTGPGEKLFF. The CDR3 DNA reads as TGTGCCAGCAGCCCGACAGGGCCGGGCGAAAAACTGTTTTTT.

The V call is TRBV6-5, the J call TRBJ2-3; D might be TRBD1 (6 bases). V was trimmed by 4 bases and J by 1 base, leaving 12 bases between them. Germline assignment: CDR1 MNHEY and CDR2 SVGAGI. This CDR3 comprises 15 residues. The DNA for the CDR3 is TGTGCCAGCAGTTTACAGGGATCCGGCACAGATACGCAGTATTTT. Its translation is CASSLQGSGTDTQYF.

The V call is TRBV4-2, the J call TRBJ2-1; tentative D call: TRBD1 (6 bases). Germline values: CDR1 LGHNA, CDR2 YNFKEQ. The CDR3 consists of 15 residues. V was shortened by 3 bases and J by 8 bases, with 17 bases between the two germline ends. In DNA form, the CDR3 reads TGTGCCAGCAGCCATGAACAGGGATTAGTGGATGAGCAGTTCTTC. It translates to CASSHEQGLVDEQFF.